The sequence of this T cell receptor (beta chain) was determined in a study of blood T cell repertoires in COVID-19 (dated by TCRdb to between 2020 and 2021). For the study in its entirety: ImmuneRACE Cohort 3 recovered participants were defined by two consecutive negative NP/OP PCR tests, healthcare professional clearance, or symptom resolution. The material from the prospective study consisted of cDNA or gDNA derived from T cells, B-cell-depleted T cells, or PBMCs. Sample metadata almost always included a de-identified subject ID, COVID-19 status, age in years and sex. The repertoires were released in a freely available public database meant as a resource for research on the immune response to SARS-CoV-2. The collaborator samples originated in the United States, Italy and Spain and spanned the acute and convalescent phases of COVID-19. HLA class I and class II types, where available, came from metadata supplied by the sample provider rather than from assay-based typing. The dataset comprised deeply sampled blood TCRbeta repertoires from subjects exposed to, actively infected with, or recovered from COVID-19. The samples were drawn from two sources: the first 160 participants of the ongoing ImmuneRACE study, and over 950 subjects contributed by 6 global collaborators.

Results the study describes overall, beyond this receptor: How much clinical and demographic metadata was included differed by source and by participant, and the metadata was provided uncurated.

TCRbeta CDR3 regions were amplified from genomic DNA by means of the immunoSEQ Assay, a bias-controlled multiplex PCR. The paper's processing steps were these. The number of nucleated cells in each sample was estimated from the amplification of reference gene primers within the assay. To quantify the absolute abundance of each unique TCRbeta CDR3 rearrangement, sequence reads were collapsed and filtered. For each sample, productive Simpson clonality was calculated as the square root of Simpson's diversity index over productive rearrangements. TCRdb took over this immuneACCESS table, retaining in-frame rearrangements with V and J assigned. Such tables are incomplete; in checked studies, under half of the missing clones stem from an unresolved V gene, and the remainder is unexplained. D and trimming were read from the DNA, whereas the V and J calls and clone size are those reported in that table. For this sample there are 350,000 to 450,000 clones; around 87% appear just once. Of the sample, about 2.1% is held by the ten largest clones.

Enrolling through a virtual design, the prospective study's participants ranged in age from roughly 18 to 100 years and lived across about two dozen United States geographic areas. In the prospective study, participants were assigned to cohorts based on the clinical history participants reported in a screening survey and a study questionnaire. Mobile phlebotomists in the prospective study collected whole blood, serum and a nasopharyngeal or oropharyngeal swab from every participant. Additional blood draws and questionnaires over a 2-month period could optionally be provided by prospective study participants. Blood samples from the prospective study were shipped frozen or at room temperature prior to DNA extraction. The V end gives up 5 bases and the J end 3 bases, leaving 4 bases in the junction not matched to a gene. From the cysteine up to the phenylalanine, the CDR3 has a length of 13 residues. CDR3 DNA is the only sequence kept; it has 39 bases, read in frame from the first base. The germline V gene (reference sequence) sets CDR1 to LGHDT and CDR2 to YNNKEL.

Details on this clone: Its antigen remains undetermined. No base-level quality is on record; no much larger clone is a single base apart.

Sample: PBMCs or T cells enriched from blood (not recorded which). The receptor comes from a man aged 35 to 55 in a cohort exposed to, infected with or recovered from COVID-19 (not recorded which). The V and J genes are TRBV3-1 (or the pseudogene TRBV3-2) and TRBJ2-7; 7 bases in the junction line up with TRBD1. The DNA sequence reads TGTGCCAGCAGCACTCGGACAGGCTACGAGCAGTACTTC. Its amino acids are CASSTRTGYEQYF.